These 15 T cell receptor beta chains were all obtained from the same sample, sequenced in a study of blood T cell repertoires in COVID-19. Repertoires were generated with immunoSEQ multiplex PCR, while TCRdb's copy carries only in-frame clones and drops some. The data show about 350,000 clones, about 88% seen once. The sample comprised PBMCs or T cells enriched from blood (not recorded which). These receptors were collected from a woman aged 25 to 39 who had been exposed to COVID-19.

V and J are TRBV24-1 and TRBJ1-3; tentatively, D is TRBD1 (6 bases). CDR3 size: 16 residues. V lost 5 bases and J lost 3, with 16 bases in between. CDR1 and CDR2 (germline): KGHDR, SFDVKD. The CDR3 DNA reads TGTGCCACCAGTGCCGCCGGGACACTGGATGGAAACACCATATATTTT. It translates to CATSAAGTLDGNTIYF.

This clone has just one count. The rearrangement uses TRBV5-1 and TRBJ1-1; TRBD1 aligns across 9 bases. The length of the CDR3 is 15 residues. The V gene's germline CDR1 is SGHRS and CDR2 YFSETQ. Trimming removed 0 bases from V and 0 bases from J; junction bases left unmatched: 0. The CDR3: CASSLGDRVNTEAFF. The CDR3, as DNA: TGCGCCAGCAGCTTGGGGGACAGGGTGAACACTGAAGCTTTCTTT.

The DNA of the CDR3 is TGTGCCACCAGTGGTAGGGGCTTCACAGATACGCAGTATTTT. This encodes CATSGRGFTDTQYF. V gene TRBV24-1 combines with J gene TRBJ2-3, with D perhaps matching TRBD1 (5 bases). This CDR3 comprises 14 residues. CDR1 and CDR2 (germline): KGHDR, SFDVKD. Between the trimmed V and J ends, which lost 5 bases and 2 bases, there was a span of 10 bases.

The chain carries TRBV7-9 and TRBJ1-4; TRBD1 is a possible D gene (6 bases). CDR1 is SEHNR and CDR2 is FQNEAQ in the germline V gene (reference sequence). The V gene lost 5 bases and the J gene lost 8 bases, with 15 bases spanning the gap. This CDR3 has 14 amino acids. The CDR3 loop is CASSLGGAVEKLFF. The DNA of the CDR3 is TGTGCCAGCAGCCTCGGGGGGGCAGTAGAAAAACTGTTTTTT.

The chain recombines TRBV30 with TRBJ1-2, with D tentatively TRBD1 (6 bases). V was clipped by 5 bases and J by 6 bases, with 16 bases between them. CDR3 size: 13 residues. Germline values: CDR1 GTSNPN, CDR2 SVGIG (reference sequence). The CDR3 DNA reads TGTGCCTGGGGGACACAGGTTGACAATGGCTACACCTTC. Amino acids: CAWGTQVDNGYTF. The full variable domain, completed using reference TRBV30 and TRBJ1-2, is SQTIHQWPATLVQPVGSPLSLECTVEGTSNPNLYWYRQAAGRGLQLLFYSVGIGQISSEVPQNLSASRPQDRQFILSSKKLLLSDSGFYLCAWGTQVDNGYTFGSGTRLTVV.

The gene calls are TRBV19 and TRBJ2-2; 7 bases align to TRBD1. Germline values: CDR1 LNHDA, CDR2 SQIVND (reference sequence). The CDR3 length is 16 residues. V shed 5 bases, J shed 2 bases, and the junction held 8 bases outside the gene matches. The CDR3 here is CASSDRALPNTGELFF. DNA for the CDR3: TGTGCCAGTAGTGACAGGGCCTTACCTAACACCGGGGAGCTGTTTTTT.

This clone was counted a few times. CDR3 residues: CATRDRGGLTNEKLFF. The CDR3 nucleotides read TGTGCCACTAGAGATCGAGGGGGCTTAACTAATGAAAAACTGTTTTTT. This chain links TRBV10-3 with TRBJ1-4; 7 bases fit TRBD1. V gave up 10 bases and J gave up 1 base; unmatched junction bases: 12. CDR3 length: 16 residues. Germline assignment: CDR1 ENHRY and CDR2 SYGVKD.

The J gene is TRBJ1-5, the V gene TRBV6-2 or TRBV6-3; D unresolved. The V end lost 6 bases, the J end lost 7 bases, and 19 bases lay between the germline ends. Germline CDR1 MNHEY, CDR2 SVGEGT. There are 15 residues in the CDR3. This chain's CDR3 is CASSHQAPKPQPQHF. CDR3 bases: TGTGCCAGCAGCCATCAGGCTCCTAAACCCCAGCCCCAGCATTTT.

This clone came up once. The chain couples TRBV28 to TRBJ2-1; TRBD2 aligns across 13 bases. The V segment lost 6 bases and the J segment 6 bases; nucleotides outside the gene matches: 23. CDR1 and CDR2 (germline): MDHEN, SYDVKM. This CDR3 is built from 21 residues. CDR3 bases: TGTGCCAGCAGCAGCAAACTAGCGGGAGGGAAAATTCTACGGCGAACCAATGAGCAGTTCTTC. Protein sequence: CASSSKLAGGKILRRTNEQFF.

The chain recombines TRBV27 with TRBJ1-5, with 7 nucleotides matching TRBD1. With V trimmed by 8 bases and J by 2 bases, 12 bases remained unmatched. Germline V gene data show CDR1 as MNHEY and CDR2 as SMNVEV (reference sequence). The CDR3 is 16 residues long. Here the CDR3 reads CASAGTAHLGNQPQHF. The CDR3 nucleotides read TGTGCCAGCGCGGGGACAGCCCACTTAGGCAATCAGCCCCAGCATTTT.

The V call is TRBV3-1 (or the pseudogene TRBV3-2), the J call TRBJ2-1, with no clear D. The CDR3 length is 16 residues. The germline gives CDR1 LGHDT, CDR2 YNNKEL (reference sequence). V was cut by 0 bases and J by 4 bases, with 13 bases left in between. CDR3 protein: CASSQDWSTRYNEQFF. The CDR3 DNA reads TGTGCCAGCAGCCAAGATTGGTCTACTCGATACAATGAGCAGTTCTTC.

This chain links TRBV3-1 (or the pseudogene TRBV3-2) with TRBJ2-5; 7 positions match TRBD2. Germline assignment: CDR1 LGHDT and CDR2 YNNKEL (reference sequence). J was trimmed by 4 bases and V by 5 bases; bases with no gene match: 16. This CDR3 is 17 amino acids long. The DNA of the CDR3 is TGTGCCAGCAGCTACAACCGAGCGGGACCACAAGGAGAGACCCAGTACTTC. It is translated as CASSYNRAGPQGETQYF.

The chain joins TRBV3-1 (or the pseudogene TRBV3-2) to TRBJ2-1; 8 bases agree with TRBD2. CDR1 LGHDT and CDR2 YNNKEL come from the germline V gene (reference sequence). The CDR3 covers 16 residues. With 1 base clipped from V and 4 bases from J, the junction kept 6 bases outside the gene matches. CDR3 region: CASSQGGSGAYNEQFF. The DNA for the CDR3 is TGTGCCAGCAGCCAAGGGGGTAGCGGGGCTTACAATGAGCAGTTCTTC.

The chain uses TRBV4-2 and TRBJ2-7; D unresolved. Trimming removed 0 bases at V and 1 base at J, with 7 bases between. Germline lookup yields CDR1 LGHNA and CDR2 YNFKEQ. The CDR3 is made up of 14 amino acids. CDR3 nucleotide sequence: TGTGCCAGCAGCCAAGATGAACTGTCCTACGAGCAGTACTTC. This gives the protein CASSQDELSYEQYF.

The chain employs TRBV10-3 and TRBJ1-1; D may be TRBD1 (5 bases). The CDR3 runs to 18 residues. Looked up from germline, CDR1 is ENHRY and CDR2 is SYGVKD. Trimming shortened V by 0 bases and J by 1 base, and 18 bases separated the two germline ends. The DNA for the CDR3 is TGTGCCATCAGTGAGTCGCAGATAGAGGACACCAGGAACACTGAAGCTTTCTTT. Its protein product is CAISESQIEDTRNTEAFF.